What follows describes a single T cell receptor beta chain. The antigen it binds to is not known. Base qualities are not at hand, and no much larger clone is one base apart. This entry belongs to a study of blood T cell repertoires in COVID-19 (dated by TCRdb to about 2020). With respect to the entire study: Samples from collaborators originated in the United States, Italy and Spain and spanned both the acute and convalescent phases of COVID-19. The samples were drawn from the first 160 participants of the ongoing ImmuneRACE study and from 950 to 1,500 subjects provided by 6 global collaborators. The material from the prospective study consisted of cDNA or gDNA derived from T cells, B-cell-depleted T cells, or PBMCs. The dataset comprised deeply sampled blood TCRbeta repertoires from subjects exposed to, actively infected with, or recovered from COVID-19. The repertoires were made available in a free public database intended to serve as a resource for research on the immune response to SARS-CoV-2. Nearly every sample came with metadata listing a de-identified subject ID, COVID-19 status, age in years and sex. Where HLA class I and class II types were available, the types were taken from metadata supplied by the sample provider, not from assay-based typing. What the study reported, not specific to this receptor: The quantity of clinical and demographic metadata differed by source and by participant and was supplied without curation.

Enrolling through a virtual design, the prospective study's participants ranged in age from roughly 18 to 90 years and lived across about two dozen United States geographic areas. To assign participants to cohorts, the prospective study relied on clinical history that participants themselves reported in a screening survey and a study questionnaire. Recovered participants in ImmuneRACE Cohort 3 were defined by two consecutive negative NP/OP PCR tests, clearance by a healthcare professional, or resolution of symptoms. Each participant in the prospective study had whole blood, serum and a nasopharyngeal or oropharyngeal swab collected by mobile phlebotomists. Additional blood draws and questionnaires over a roughly two-month period could optionally be provided by prospective study participants. Before DNA extraction, prospective study blood samples were shipped either frozen or at room temperature.

V is clipped by 1 base and J by 8 bases, and the sequence between their germline boundaries is 14 bases long. CDR1 and CDR2 are drawn from the germline V gene (reference sequence): LGHDT, YNNKEL. The CDR3 goes from the cysteine to the phenylalanine over 14 residues. Only CDR3 DNA remains: 42 bases, in frame from the first base. TCRbeta CDR3 regions were amplified from genomic DNA using the immunoSEQ Assay, a bias-controlled multiplex PCR. As for the original processing: Within the assay, amplification of reference gene primers was used to estimate how many nucleated cells each sample contained. To quantify the absolute abundance of each unique TCRbeta CDR3 rearrangement, sequence reads were collapsed and filtered. For each sample, productive Simpson clonality was calculated as the square root of Simpson's diversity index over productive rearrangements. The table was pulled from immuneACCESS by TCRdb, which kept in-frame rearrangements only. Such tables lose some clones; where checked, under half of the loss comes from unresolved V genes, and the rest has no known cause. D and trimming come from the DNA, and the V and J calls and clone size come from that table. The sample contains more than 250,000 clones, 70% to 90% of them found a single time. 2.2% of the sample lies in the top ten.

The sequenced sample was PBMCs or T cells enriched from blood (not recorded which). The chain employs TRBV3-1 (or the pseudogene TRBV3-2) and TRBJ1-2; the D gene is perhaps TRBD1, from 5 matching bases. The source of this sequence is a man aged 30-40 years who had recovered from COVID-19. CDR3 reads: CASSQGSGPLGYTF. DNA sequence: TGTGCCAGCAGCCAAGGGTCAGGGCCCCTAGGCTACACCTTC.